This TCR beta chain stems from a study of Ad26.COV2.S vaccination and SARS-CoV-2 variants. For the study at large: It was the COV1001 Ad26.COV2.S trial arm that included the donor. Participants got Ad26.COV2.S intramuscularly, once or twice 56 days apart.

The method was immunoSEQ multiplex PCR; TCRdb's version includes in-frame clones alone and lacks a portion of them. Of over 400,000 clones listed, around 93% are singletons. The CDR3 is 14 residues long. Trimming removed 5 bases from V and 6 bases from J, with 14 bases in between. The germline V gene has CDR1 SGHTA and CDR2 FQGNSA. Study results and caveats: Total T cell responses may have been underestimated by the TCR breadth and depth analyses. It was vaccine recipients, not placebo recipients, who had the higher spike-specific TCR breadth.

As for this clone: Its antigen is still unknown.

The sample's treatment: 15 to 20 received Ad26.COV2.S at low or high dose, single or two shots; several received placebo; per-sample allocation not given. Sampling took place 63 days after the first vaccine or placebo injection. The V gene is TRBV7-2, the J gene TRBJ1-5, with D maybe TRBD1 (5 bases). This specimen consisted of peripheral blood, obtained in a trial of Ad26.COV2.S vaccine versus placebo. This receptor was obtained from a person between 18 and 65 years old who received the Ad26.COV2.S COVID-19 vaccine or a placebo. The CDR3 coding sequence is TGTGCCAGCAGCCCCGGGACGCCAGGTCAGCCCCAGCATTTT. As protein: CASSPGTPGQPQHF.